The 14 T cell receptor beta chains reported below all come from one sample, sequenced in a study of T cell responses to AZD1222 COVID-19 vaccine. Clones were read by immunoSEQ multiplex PCR, and TCRdb kept only the in-frame ones, dropping some. The repertoire has about 150,000 clones, under 95% of them found once; the top ten carry 4% to 6%. The specimen comprised peripheral blood, sampled on day 0 of AZD1222 vaccination. The receptors here all came from an adult in good health.

This CDR3 reads CASTRAGERTEAFF. In nucleotides, the CDR3 is TGCGCCAGCACCCGGGCGGGGGAAAGGACTGAAGCTTTCTTT. The chain uses TRBV5-1 and TRBJ1-1, with D tentatively TRBD1 (5 bases). The V end lost 6 bases, the J end lost 5 bases, and 17 bases lay between the germline ends. CDR3 length equals 14 residues. Germline CDR1 SGHRS, CDR2 YFSETQ.

The genes are TRBV9 and TRBJ2-3; 7 bases are shared with TRBD2. Germline V gives CDR1 SGDLS, CDR2 YYNGEE. Unmatched junction bases numbered 13, after V lost 0 bases and J lost 9 bases. This CDR3 spans 16 amino acids. In DNA form, the CDR3 reads TGTGCCAGCAGCGTAGAAGCGTTTTGGAGCGGGGAGACGCAGTATTTT. This translates into CASSVEAFWSGETQYF.

The gene calls are TRBV3-1 (or the pseudogene TRBV3-2) and TRBJ1-2; D is unclear. Per germline, CDR1 LGHDT and CDR2 YNNKEL (reference sequence). The CDR3 is 15 residues long. The V end lost 1 base, the J end lost 4 bases, and 13 bases lay between the germline ends. CDR3 region: CASSQGMFDVYGYTF. The CDR3 DNA follows: TGTGCCAGCAGCCAAGGAATGTTCGACGTCTATGGCTACACCTTC.

The chain is built from TRBV5-1 and TRBJ2-3; D is perhaps TRBD1 or TRBD2 (5 bases each). The germline V gene encodes CDR1 SGHRS and CDR2 YFSETQ. Trimming removed 3 bases at V and 6 bases at J, with 11 bases between. The CDR3 extends over 13 amino acids. Here the CDR3 reads CASSWGPGDTQYF. CDR3 DNA sequence: TGCGCCAGCAGCTGGGGACCGGGGGATACGCAGTATTTT.

In DNA form, the CDR3 reads TGTGCCAGCAGTACCTTACCGGGACAGGGTTTCTATGAGCAGTTCTTC. Its translation: CASSTLPGQGFYEQFF. The chain is built from TRBV27 and TRBJ2-1; 9 bases agree with TRBD1. CDR3 length: 16 amino acids. V was pared by 5 bases and J by 8 bases, with 13 bases of the junction left unmatched. Germline V CDR1 and CDR2: MNHEY, SMNVEV (reference sequence).

This chain joins TRBV7-9 and TRBJ2-3; D is unclear. From germline, CDR1 is SEHNR and CDR2 FQNEAQ (reference sequence). This CDR3 is built from 14 residues. The V end lost 5 bases, the J end lost 2 bases, and 11 bases lay between the germline ends. The CDR3, as DNA: TGTGCCAGCAGCCCCCCCCGAGACACAGATACGCAGTATTTT. Translating gives CASSPPRDTDTQYF.

DNA for the CDR3: TGTGCCAGCAGCTTTCCGGATGTCAAAAACATTCAGTACTTC. Protein sequence: CASSFPDVKNIQYF. The chain recombines TRBV7-9 with TRBJ2-4; D is unclear. This CDR3 is 14 amino acids long. V was trimmed by 3 bases and J by 3 bases, leaving 9 bases between them. From germline, CDR1 is SEHNR and CDR2 FQNEAQ (reference sequence).

The chain employs TRBV7-2 and TRBJ2-7; 7 bases agree with TRBD1. With 0 bases clipped from V and 2 bases from J, the junction kept 10 bases outside the gene matches. Germline V gene sequence: CDR1 SGHTA, CDR2 FQGNSA. This CDR3 comprises 17 residues. This CDR3 is CASSLAVKGAMPYEQYF. DNA for the CDR3: TGTGCCAGCAGCTTAGCGGTCAAGGGGGCCATGCCCTACGAGCAGTACTTC.

The chain couples TRBV27 to TRBJ2-3; TRBD2 is a possible D gene (7 bases). Germline V CDR1 and CDR2: MNHEY, SMNVEV (reference sequence). V was pared by 2 bases and J by 2 bases, with 11 bases between. The CDR3 is 15 residues long. Here the CDR3 DNA reads TGTGCCAGCAGTTTAGCGGGGGACACCACAGATACGCAGTATTTT. This sequence encodes CASSLAGDTTDTQYF.

The genes are TRBV19 and TRBJ1-1; D is possibly TRBD1 (5 bases). The germline V gene has CDR1 LNHDA and CDR2 SQIVND (reference sequence). V was cut by 1 base and J by 1 base, with 13 bases left in between. The CDR3 is 16 residues long. Here the CDR3 reads CASSIVSKQANTEAFF. Written as DNA, the CDR3 is TGTGCCAGTAGTATAGTAAGTAAACAGGCGAACACTGAAGCTTTCTTT.

The gene calls are TRBV5-5 and TRBJ1-2; D unclear. Germline-derived CDR1 and CDR2 are SGHKS and YYEKEE (reference sequence). The CDR3 covers 16 residues. The germline V and J ends were trimmed by 0 bases and 0 bases, with 12 bases remaining between them. CDR3 sequence: CASSLANWIANYGYTF. CDR3 DNA sequence: TGTGCCAGCAGCTTGGCCAACTGGATAGCTAACTATGGCTACACCTTC.

The V gene is TRBV7-6, the J gene TRBJ2-1; 8 nucleotides align to TRBD2. The germline V gene encodes CDR1 SGHVS and CDR2 FNYEAQ. Unmatched junction bases numbered 7, after V lost 0 bases and J lost 9 bases. The CDR3 contains 15 residues. The CDR3 reads CASSLASGGFTEQFF. In DNA form, the CDR3 reads TGTGCCAGCAGCTTAGCCAGCGGGGGATTTACTGAGCAGTTCTTC.

J is TRBJ2-7 and V is TRBV15; TRBD2 matches 9 bases. This CDR3 spans 14 amino acids. Germline V gives CDR1 LNHNV, CDR2 YYDKDF (reference sequence). V shed 3 bases, J shed 6 bases, and the junction held 6 bases outside the gene matches. The CDR3, as DNA: TGTGCCACCAGCAGGGGACTAGCCGGGGGCGAGCAGTACTTC. Protein sequence: CATSRGLAGGEQYF.

The rearrangement uses TRBV5-6 and TRBJ2-5; D gene ambiguous. Trimming took 0 bases from V and 3 from J, leaving 6 bases between them. The CDR3 has 13 amino acids. Germline V gives CDR1 SGHDT, CDR2 YYEEEE. The CDR3 protein is CASSLGAEETQYF. DNA of the CDR3: TGTGCCAGCAGCTTGGGGGCAGAAGAGACCCAGTACTTC.